These T cell receptor beta chains were read from a single sample in a study of T cell changes during pregnancy in multiple sclerosis. The assay was immunoSEQ multiplex PCR, and TCRdb's table has in-frame clones only and misses some. The top ten hold 11% of the sample, which has roughly 32,000 clones, about 89% seen once. This material consisted of CD8+ T cells from peripheral blood mononuclear cells, taken in the third trimester of pregnancy. These receptors all come from a female donor with multiple sclerosis, enrolled in a pregnancy study. CDR3s include the opening cysteine and the closing phenylalanine or tryptophan. Some rows mark clone size as missing; the rest say once, few, many or name a class of expanded clone.

abundance: -
v_gene: TRBV5-6
CDR3aa: CASSFRLAGELDNEQFF

abundance: -
v_gene: TRBV5-6
CDR3aa: CASSLESVRIGYTF

abundance: medium-sized
v_gene: TRBV5-6
CDR3aa: CASSFARFDEQYF

abundance: -
v_gene: TRBV28
CDR3aa: CASSPGTGLYEQYF

abundance: -
v_gene: TRBV27
CDR3aa: CASSLGGLGEQFF

abundance: -
v_gene: TRBV5-4
CDR3aa: CASRAGTGVGYTF

abundance: -
v_gene: TRBV5-5
CDR3aa: CASSWGQGVGEKLFF

abundance: few
v_gene: TRBV6-1
CDR3aa: CASSTGEGSGYTF

abundance: -
v_gene: TRBV9
CDR3aa: CASSVGGASTEAFF

abundance: -
v_gene: TRBV7-3
CDR3aa: CASSANPLTSGGTNEQFF

abundance: -
v_gene: TRBV19
CDR3aa: CASSIIATNEKLFF

abundance: -
v_gene: TRBV4-1
CDR3aa: CASSQDRVLDEKLFF

abundance: once
v_gene: TRBV5-8
CDR3aa: CASSLGQFYEQYF

abundance: -
v_gene: TRBV27
CDR3aa: CASSLSGLAGGPIDTQYF

abundance: -
v_gene: TRBV5-1
CDR3aa: CASSLPGLAVMNEQFF

abundance: once
v_gene: TRBV15
CDR3aa: CATSRLAGGPTTGELFF

abundance: -
v_gene: TRBV30
CDR3aa: CAWRDQGANGYGYTF

abundance: -
v_gene: TRBV7-6
CDR3aa: CASSFLTNTGELFF

abundance: -
v_gene: TRBV9
CDR3aa: CASSGRSQWTREDGELFF

abundance: -
v_gene: TRBV13
CDR3aa: CASSVNRDRGLIFGNEQFF

abundance: few
v_gene: TRBV16
CDR3aa: CASSPAVQETQYF

abundance: -
v_gene: TRBV4-1
CDR3aa: CASSQEGGGTEAFF

abundance: -
v_gene: TRBV2
CDR3aa: CASSERSRAGGRNEQFF

abundance: -
v_gene: TRBV6-1
CDR3aa: CASSEGAKPVHEQYF

abundance: -
v_gene: TRBV19
CDR3aa: CASSTSGGRYNEQFF

abundance: -
v_gene: TRBV10-3
CDR3aa: CAISEPETGPEQYF

abundance: once
v_gene: TRBV11-2
CDR3aa: CASSFYRTGSSGELFF

abundance: -
v_gene: TRBV9
CDR3aa: CASSTRGNEQFF

abundance: -
v_gene: TRBV10-2
CDR3aa: CASSLTGKDEQYF

abundance: -
v_gene: TRBV7-3
CDR3aa: CASSLLGDNEQFF

abundance: -
v_gene: TRBV28
CDR3aa: CASSSPGASGTNTGELFF

abundance: -
v_gene: TRBV29-1
CDR3aa: CSVEGLSEGYTF

abundance: -
v_gene: TRBV7-6
CDR3aa: CASRVSPGDSPLHF

abundance: once
v_gene: TRBV15
CDR3aa: CATSRGPPGDTQYF

abundance: once
v_gene: TRBV7-8
CDR3aa: CASTELPGQPSSGNTIYF

abundance: -
v_gene: TRBV7-9
CDR3aa: CASSSLDRYTEAFF

abundance: -
v_gene: TRBV13
CDR3aa: CASSLRGLGQGNEQFF

abundance: -
v_gene: TRBV4-1
CDR3aa: CASSQRGQWPNYGYTF

abundance: -
v_gene: TRBV7-9
CDR3aa: CASSLGVRAYEQYF

abundance: -
v_gene: TRBV14
CDR3aa: CASSQVRGRTDPEQETQYF

abundance: medium-sized
v_gene: TRBV27
CDR3aa: CASSDNPQETQYF

abundance: -
v_gene: TRBV4-2
CDR3aa: CASSQEGSGRYEQYF

abundance: -
v_gene: TRBV25-1
CDR3aa: CASSARAGGYNEKLFF

abundance: -
v_gene: TRBV7-2
CDR3aa: CASSNQALGSYNSPLHF

abundance: once
v_gene: TRBV7-6
CDR3aa: CASSGDTAGGYTF

abundance: -
v_gene: TRBV4-1
CDR3aa: CASSQAGAGELFF

abundance: -
v_gene: TRBV27
CDR3aa: CASRGRLSETQYF

abundance: -
v_gene: TRBV19
CDR3aa: CASSAYRGSDYGYTF

abundance: -
v_gene: TRBV7-8
CDR3aa: CASSLLLWADYGYTF

abundance: once
v_gene: TRBV10-2
CDR3aa: CASISPNRANTEAFF

abundance: -
v_gene: TRBV14
CDR3aa: CASSRDGDSFITDTQYF

abundance: -
v_gene: TRBV5-5
CDR3aa: CASSRTSGGATGANVLTF

abundance: once
v_gene: TRBV7-9
CDR3aa: CASSLVGLQETQYF

abundance: -
v_gene: TRBV9
CDR3aa: CASSGAGTGGEGYTF